These 19 T cell receptor beta chains were all obtained from the same sample, sequenced in a study of cytomegalovirus exposure and HLA in healthy donors. Primers for the PCR totalled 60 Vbeta and 13 Jbeta. The table came from immunoSEQ multiplex PCR; TCRdb's copy has only in-frame clones and leaves some out. The repertoire consists of 150,000 to 200,000 clones, with roughly 77% occurring once and the leading ten covering 1%. Sequences were obtained from PBMCs. Receptor source: a woman aged 45-65 years in good health and CMV-seropositive.

The chain recombines TRBV5-1 with TRBJ1-1; TRBD1 aligns across 7 bases. The CDR3 has 15 residues. Germline V gene lookup returns CDR1 SGHRS and CDR2 YFSETQ. Losses at the gene ends were 0 bases for V and 1 base for J; bases not matched to a gene: 3. CDR3 DNA sequence: TGCGCCAGCAGCTTGGCGGGACAGAAGAACACTGAAGCTTTCTTT. Amino acid sequence: CASSLAGQKNTEAFF.

This clone was recorded a few times. The rearrangement uses TRBV4-3 and TRBJ2-2, with D possibly matching TRBD1 (6 bases). Trimming removed 2 bases from V and 2 bases from J, with 15 bases in between. This CDR3 has 17 amino acids. Germline-derived CDR1 and CDR2 are LGHNA and YSLEER. CDR3 amino acids: CASSQSLGDINTGELFF. The CDR3 DNA is TGCGCCAGCAGCCAATCCCTTGGGGACATTAACACCGGGGAGCTGTTTTTT.

The chain recombines TRBV2 with TRBJ2-7; 10 bases line up with TRBD1. The CDR3 is made up of 17 amino acids. In germline, CDR1 is SNHLY, CDR2 FYNNEI. Losses at the gene ends were 5 bases for V and 4 bases for J; bases not matched to a gene: 14. In nucleotides, the CDR3 is TGTGCCAGCAGTCTACATCTATCTCCGGGACAGGGGTACGAGCAGTACTTC. Amino acids: CASSLHLSPGQGYEQYF.

The table lists this clone with a few counts. The chain employs TRBV28 and TRBJ2-3, with D tentatively TRBD1 (5 bases). The CDR3 runs 17 residues. The V end lost 5 bases, the J end lost 2 bases, and 20 bases lay between the germline ends. In germline, CDR1 is MDHEN, CDR2 SYDVKM. CDR3 residues: CASSPSGSSENTDTQYF. As DNA, the CDR3 is TGTGCCAGCAGTCCCTCAGGGTCCTCCGAGAACACAGATACGCAGTATTTT.

The chain carries TRBV29-1 and TRBJ1-2; a possible D gene is TRBD1 (6 bases). Trimming cost V 3 bases and J 7 bases, with 9 bases left between them. Germline CDR1 reads SQVTM; CDR2 reads ANQGSEA. This CDR3 is built from 11 residues. CDR3 DNA: TGCAGCGTTGAGAGGGGGTTTGGCTACACCTTC. Encoded protein: CSVERGFGYTF.

This clone was counted a single time. The genes are TRBV27 and TRBJ1-1, with D tentatively TRBD1 (6 bases). Germline assignment: CDR1 MNHEY and CDR2 SMNVEV (reference sequence). Trimming pared 0 bases from V and 11 bases from J, leaving 31 bases between. The length of the CDR3 is 19 residues. The CDR3 DNA sequence: TGTGCCAGCAGTTTATCTGACCCCAGAGGGCCGAGTGCGGGGGCGCGGGCTTTCTTT. Amino acids: CASSLSDPRGPSAGARAFF.

The genes are TRBV7-2 and TRBJ2-5; D is uncertain. The ends were cut back, 5 bases at V and 5 bases at J, with 9 bases in the middle. The CDR3 runs to 12 residues. Germline V gene sequence: CDR1 SGHTA, CDR2 FQGNSA. The CDR3 DNA is TGTGCCAGCAGCCCGACTTTCGAGACCCAGTACTTC. It is translated as CASSPTFETQYF.

The chain uses TRBV7-3 and TRBJ2-1; 10 nucleotides line up with TRBD1. V lost 1 base and J lost 2; bases outside the gene matches: 2. The CDR3 has 16 residues. Germline assignment: CDR1 SGHTA and CDR2 FQGTGA. The CDR3 loop reads CASSLSGTGAYNEQFF. The CDR3 bases are TGTGCCAGCAGCTTAAGTGGGACAGGGGCCTACAATGAGCAGTTCTTC.

The rearrangement links TRBV19 to TRBJ2-7, with TRBD2 identical over 11 bases. Germline V gene data show CDR1 as LNHDA and CDR2 as SQIVND (reference sequence). J was trimmed by 4 bases and V by 6 bases; bases with no gene match: 5. This CDR3 comprises 14 residues. The CDR3 reads CASRGLADGYEQYF. CDR3 in DNA: TGTGCCAGTAGGGGACTAGCGGACGGGTACGAGCAGTACTTC.

The chain carries TRBV27 and TRBJ2-5; 8 bases map to TRBD1. V was pared by 3 bases and J by 1 base, with 7 bases of the junction left unmatched. There are 16 residues in the CDR3. Germline V gene lookup returns CDR1 MNHEY and CDR2 SMNVEV (reference sequence). The CDR3 loop is CASSLRRGLRQETQYF. In DNA form, the CDR3 reads TGTGCCAGCAGTTTGCGCAGGGGGCTACGCCAAGAGACCCAGTACTTC.

This chain connects TRBV19 to TRBJ2-1; D remains ambiguous. The germline gives CDR1 LNHDA, CDR2 SQIVND (reference sequence). CDR3 length equals 16 residues. V was cut by 3 bases and J by 4 bases, with 16 bases left in between. CDR3 bases: TGTGCCAGTAGTATTAGACCAACAGTCAATTACAATGAGCAGTTCTTC. Translated, it gives CASSIRPTVNYNEQFF.

This chain joins TRBV6-5 and TRBJ2-2, with 13 bases matching TRBD2. The CDR3 contains 16 residues. Germline V gene lookup returns CDR1 MNHEY and CDR2 SVGAGI. After removal of 4 bases from V and 5 bases from J, the junction contained 4 bases not matched to a gene. CDR3 bases: TGTGCCAGCAGTTCGTGGACTAGCGGGGGTACCGGGGAGCTGTTTTTT. Translating gives CASSSWTSGGTGELFF.

This clone was observed a handful of times. The chain links TRBV7-3 to TRBJ1-1, with D perhaps TRBD1 (6 bases). The V and J ends lost 5 bases and 1 base respectively, with 11 bases between them. Germline V gene lookup returns CDR1 SGHTA and CDR2 FQGTGA. CDR3 size: 14 residues. The CDR3 DNA reads as TGTGCCAGCAGCCCGGGACACCAGAACACTGAAGCTTTCTTT. Translating it yields CASSPGHQNTEAFF.

This clone was seen a handful of times. The chain uses TRBV27 and TRBJ1-1; D perhaps matches TRBD1 (5 bases). Germline assignment: CDR1 MNHEY and CDR2 SMNVEV (reference sequence). The germline V and J ends were trimmed by 5 bases and 0 bases, with 16 bases remaining between them. The CDR3 runs 16 residues. The CDR3 coding sequence is TGTGCCAGCAGTCCTACCTGGACATTCATGAACACTGAAGCTTTCTTT. This codes for CASSPTWTFMNTEAFF.

This chain links TRBV11-3 with TRBJ2-2; the D gene is possibly TRBD2 (5 bases). Germline V lookup: CDR1 SGHNT, CDR2 YENEEA. V dropped 1 base and J dropped 6 bases, with 9 bases sitting between them. The CDR3 has 14 residues. Here the CDR3 reads CASSLGGKAGELFF. CDR3 sequence (DNA): TGTGCCAGCAGCTTAGGAGGGAAGGCCGGGGAGCTGTTTTTT.

The chain uses TRBV28 and TRBJ1-4; D is uncertain. CDR1 and CDR2 from the germline V gene are MDHEN and SYDVKM. The CDR3 totals 11 residues. This CDR3 is CGASGNEKLFF. The CDR3, as DNA: TGTGGCGCTTCGGGTAATGAAAAACTGTTTTTT.

The genes are TRBV5-4 and TRBJ2-7, with 7 bases identical to TRBD1. The CDR3 consists of 17 residues. Germline lookup yields CDR1 SGHNT and CDR2 YYREEE (reference sequence). V gave up 1 base and J gave up 1 base; unmatched junction bases: 11. CDR3 sequence reads: CASSLRQGFLGSYEQYF. For the CDR3, the DNA is TGTGCCAGCAGCTTGAGACAGGGCTTCCTAGGTTCCTACGAGCAGTACTTC.

V is TRBV5-6 and J is TRBJ2-3; 7 bases match TRBD2. Germline lookup yields CDR1 SGHDT and CDR2 YYEEEE. The CDR3 length is 12 residues. V dropped 4 bases and J dropped 10; count of bases not matched to a gene: 6. In DNA, the CDR3 is TGTGCCAGCAGCCCGGGGGGAGGGGCGCAGTATTTT. Protein: CASSPGGGAQYF.

V is TRBV2 and J is TRBJ2-5; 9 bases agree with TRBD1. Per the germline V gene, CDR1 is SNHLY and CDR2 is FYNNEI. J lost 6 bases, V lost 4 bases, and 3 bases had no gene match. This CDR3 is built from 13 residues. CDR3 bases: TGTGCCAGCAGTGGGGGACAGGGAAAGACCCAGTACTTC. Translated: CASSGGQGKTQYF.